This T cell receptor (beta chain) appears in the sequencing data of a study of patients and donors after allogeneic stem cell transplantation. The sample holds a few counts of this clonotype. TCRdb called the RT-PCR reads again in MiXCR, with one record for every CDR3 protein. The sample records approximately 210,000 distinct CDR3 sequences, 41% being singletons. This CDR3 is 13 amino acids long. With 8 bases clipped from V and 1 base from J, the junction kept 1 base outside the gene matches. The sequencing input was blood, either unsorted or a sorted T cell fraction (not recorded which). The chain uses TRBV12-3 or TRBV12-4 and TRBJ2-3, with TRBD2 matching over 9 bases. This TCR was sampled from a human donor who was either an allogeneic HSCT recipient or a stem cell or donor lymphocyte infusion donor (not recorded which). It is not recorded whose cells these are; they may come from a transplant donor. DNA for the CDR3: TGTGCCAGCTGGACTAGCGGCACAGATACGCAGTATTTT. Amino acid sequence: CASWTSGTDTQYF.